The clone carrying this TCR beta chain was picked up many times. Its matching antigen is unknown. With 6 bases removed from V and 7 bases from J, the gap between germline ends came to 12 bases. CDR3 length equals 12 residues. Looked up from germline, CDR1 is MNHNY and CDR2 is SVGAGI (reference sequence). These data come from a study of read filtering for tumor transcriptome and immune sequencing. Study-level information: Revised staging placed eight or nine patients in R-ISS I, about 17 in II, more than five in III. Regarding the study as a whole: This fraction held mixed bone marrow immune cells after CD138-negative sorting. Single-read clonotypes: about 81.9% of IR-seq clonotypes (roughly 3.5% of reads), about 70% of RNA-seq clonotypes (44.6% of reads).

This library used about 360 ng RNA and molecular barcoded adaptors spanning alpha/delta and beta/gamma chains. One entry per CDR3 protein, called by TCRdb with MiXCR from the reads. Of 93,000 or so distinct CDR3 sequences in the sample, 20% to 25% were seen once. The chain recombines TRBV6-6 with TRBJ1-1; TRBD1 is a possible D gene (5 bases). This clonotype originated in a donor aged 40 or over with multiple myeloma. Sequencing was done on a sample of a population of CD138-negative cells sorted from bone marrow. CDR3 residues: CASRDNNFEAFF. For the CDR3, the DNA is TGTGCCAGCAGGGACAATAATTTTGAAGCTTTCTTT.